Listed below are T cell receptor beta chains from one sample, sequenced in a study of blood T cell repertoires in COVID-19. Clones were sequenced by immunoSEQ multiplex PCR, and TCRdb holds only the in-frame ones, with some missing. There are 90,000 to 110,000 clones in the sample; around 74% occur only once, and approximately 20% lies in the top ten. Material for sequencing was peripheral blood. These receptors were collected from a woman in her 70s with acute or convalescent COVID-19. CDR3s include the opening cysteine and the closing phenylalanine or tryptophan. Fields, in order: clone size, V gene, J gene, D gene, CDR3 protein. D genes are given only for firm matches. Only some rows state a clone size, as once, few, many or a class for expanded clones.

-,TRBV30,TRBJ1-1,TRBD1,CAWGPGQMAFF
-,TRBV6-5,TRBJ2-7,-,CASSYSTRGPYEQYF
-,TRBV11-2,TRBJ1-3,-,CASSIRRGPSSSGNTIYF
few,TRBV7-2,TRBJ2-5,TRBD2,CASSSLAGTMAQYF
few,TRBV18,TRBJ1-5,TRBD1,CASSPGTVAQSQPQHF
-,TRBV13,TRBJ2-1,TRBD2,CASRPLAGASFPGNEQFF
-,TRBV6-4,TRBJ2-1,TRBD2,CASSGGLAGINEQFF
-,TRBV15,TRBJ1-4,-,CATSREQGVTDEKLFF
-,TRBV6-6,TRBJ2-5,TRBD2,CASSLAGLGQETQYF
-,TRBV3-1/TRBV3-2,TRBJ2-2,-,CASSQSSSGELFF
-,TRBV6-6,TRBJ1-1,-,CASSYSPHRNTEAFF
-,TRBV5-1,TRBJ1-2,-,CASSSILQTAGEGGRYGYTF
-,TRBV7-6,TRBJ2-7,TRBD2,CASSSTSGAYYEQYF